The clone carrying this TCR beta chain came up once. Authors' data handling: Amplified reference gene primers provided the basis for estimating nucleated cell counts. Only in-frame clones appear in the TCRdb table, and some are missing; sequencing was by immunoSEQ multiplex PCR. V, J and clone size are taken as reported in that table, and D and trimming were inferred from the DNA itself. Here the sample spans approximately 340,000 clones, approximately 86% being singletons. With 5 bases removed from V and 6 bases from J, the gap between germline ends came to 17 bases. CDR1 LNHDA and CDR2 SQIVND come from the germline V gene (reference sequence). The CDR3 extends over 14 amino acids. Seattle patient enrollment occurred during active infection, with longitudinal follow-up thereafter. This specimen belongs to a study of blood T cell repertoires in COVID-19. Background on the study: The analysed material was cDNA or gDNA that came from T cells, B-cell-depleted T cells, or PBMCs.

The sequenced sample consisted of peripheral blood. This chain connects TRBV19 to TRBJ2-7, with D perhaps matching TRBD1 (5 bases). The receptor was isolated from a man between 25 and 39 years old with COVID-19, enrolled during active disease. The CDR3 nucleotides read TGTGCCAGTAGTCCCCAGGGTATTAATTTCGAGCAGTACTTC. Translating it yields CASSPQGINFEQYF.